Each of the 7 T cell receptor beta chains below was sequenced from the same sample in a study of blood T cells in healthy people across ages. A second PCR, run for 7 to 11 cycles, used a sample-barcoded 5' primer plus a J-beta primer mix. TCRdb re-analysed the 5' RACE reads in MiXCR, keeping a single row per CDR3 protein. The sample has around 600,000 distinct CDR3 sequences; under 55% are singletons. The sample comprised blood. The source is an elderly man in good health.

This clonotype was seen a few times. The chain links TRBV2 to TRBJ2-1; TRBD1 aligns across 9 bases. The CDR3 totals 15 residues. The germline gives CDR1 SNHLY, CDR2 FYNNEI. Trimming at V came to 6 bases and at J to 12 bases, leaving 15 bases not matched to a gene. The CDR3 reads CASRDTGTGPLGQFF. The DNA of the CDR3 is TGTGCCAGCAGAGATACCGGGACAGGGCCTCTAGGGCAGTTCTTC. Full variable domain (rest looked up from reference TRBV2 and TRBJ2-1): EPEVTQTPSHQVTQMGQEVILRCVPISNHLYFYWYRQILGQKVEFLVSFYNNEISEKSEIFDDQFSVERPDGSNFTLKIRSTKLEDSAMYFCASRDTGTGPLGQFFGPGTRLTVL.

CDR3: CASSKLAASGDTQYF. The CDR3 region has the DNA TGTGCCAGCAGCAAGTTAGCGGCGAGTGGGGATACGCAGTATTTT. The chain links TRBV2 to TRBJ2-3; TRBD2 is a possible D gene (6 bases). V lost 6 bases, J lost 6 bases, and 19 bases lay in between. Per the germline V gene, CDR1 is SNHLY and CDR2 is FYNNEI. The CDR3 sequence is 15 residues long.

This chain connects TRBV4-2 to TRBJ2-2; 11 bases align to TRBD2. Germline V gene lookup returns CDR1 LGHNA and CDR2 YNFKEQ. This CDR3 contains 19 residues. V was clipped by 4 bases and J by 1 base; unmatched bases: 11. Written as DNA, the CDR3 is TGTGCCAGCAGCCTCGGGTCTTCTAGCGGGAGGCTGAACACCGGGGAGCTGTTTTTT. Translated, it gives CASSLGSSSGRLNTGELFF.

This clonotype has a handful of counts. The chain has TRBV6-1 and TRBJ2-1; 14 nucleotides agree with TRBD2. The germline V gene encodes CDR1 MNHNS and CDR2 SASEGT. The CDR3 runs to 14 residues. V was pared by 6 bases and J by 10 bases, with 5 bases of the junction left unmatched. The CDR3 bases are TGTGCCAGCAGCTCGACTAGCGGGGGGGGCGAGCAGTTCTTC. Its translation is CASSSTSGGGEQFF.

In its sample, this clonotype was seen a few times. The chain has TRBV7-9 and TRBJ2-7; 9 bases are shared with TRBD1. V gave up 4 bases and J gave up 2 bases; unmatched junction bases: 9. CDR3 size: 16 residues. Per germline, CDR1 SEHNR and CDR2 FQNEAQ (reference sequence). The CDR3 coding sequence is TGTGCCAGCAGCTCCTCCCTCCGGACAGGGGCCTACGAGCAGTACTTC. Encoded protein: CASSSSLRTGAYEQYF.

The chain combines TRBV29-1 with TRBJ2-3; tentative D call: TRBD1 (5 bases). This CDR3 comprises 12 residues. With 7 bases removed from V and 0 bases from J, the gap between germline ends came to 8 bases. Germline values: CDR1 SQVTM, CDR2 ANQGSEA. DNA for the CDR3: TGCAGCGGTGGACACAGCACAGATACGCAGTATTTT. It codes for CSGGHSTDTQYF.

In the case of this clonotype: A read error may explain this, as a much larger clone is one base away. No conserved phenylalanine or tryptophan is present at the end of the CDR3, so a read error is the likely explanation. The V gene is TRBV18, the J gene TRBJ2-6; TRBD1 aligns across 7 bases. The CDR3 spans 17 residues. The germline V gene encodes CDR1 KGHSH and CDR2 LQKENI. The J segment lost 0 bases and the V segment lost 3 bases, leaving 5 bases of the junction unmatched. The CDR3 region has the DNA TGTGCCAGCTCACCTGGGACAGCCAACTCTGGGGCCAACGTCCTGACTTTA. Amino acids: CASSPGTANSGANVLTL.